This entry features one T cell receptor (beta chain) sequence. Antigen specificity is unknown. The CDR3 totals 17 residues. V lost 10 bases and J lost 8; bases outside the gene matches: 20. Germline V CDR1 and CDR2: MNHEY, SMNVEV (reference sequence). The data belong to a study of T cell responses to AZD1222 COVID-19 vaccine. Whole-study results and caveats: Close to half of spike-specific TCRs reportedly recognize unmutated variant regions. Two doses of AZD1222 preceded a rise in Spike-specific TCR breadth and depth. The sample set comprised mostly white British donors with more females, and clonal diversity was possibly underestimated.

Investigators merged groups given second doses at roughly 4 or roughly 12 weeks. The method was immunoSEQ multiplex PCR; TCRdb's version includes in-frame clones alone and lacks a portion of them. The sample includes 150,000 to 200,000 clones, 94% of them seen just once. Specimen: peripheral blood, collected 28 days after the second AZD1222 dose. V usage is TRBV27 and J usage is TRBJ2-1; TRBD2 matches 10 bases. The sequence was collected from an adult who received the AZD1222 COVID-19 vaccine. The CDR3 coding sequence is TGTGCCACGGGGGAGAGGACTAGCGGTATGAGGGGGGATGAGCAGTTCTTC. This encodes CATGERTSGMRGDEQFF.